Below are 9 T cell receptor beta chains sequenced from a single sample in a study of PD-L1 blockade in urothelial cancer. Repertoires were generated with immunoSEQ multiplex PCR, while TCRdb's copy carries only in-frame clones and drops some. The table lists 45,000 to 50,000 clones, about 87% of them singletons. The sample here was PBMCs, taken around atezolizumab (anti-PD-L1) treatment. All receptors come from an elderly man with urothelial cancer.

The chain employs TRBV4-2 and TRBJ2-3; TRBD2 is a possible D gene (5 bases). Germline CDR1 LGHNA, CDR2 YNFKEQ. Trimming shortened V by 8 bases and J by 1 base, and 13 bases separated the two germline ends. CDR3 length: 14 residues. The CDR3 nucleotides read TGTGCCAGCGTCCCACTAGTGGGCACAGATACGCAGTATTTT. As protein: CASVPLVGTDTQYF.

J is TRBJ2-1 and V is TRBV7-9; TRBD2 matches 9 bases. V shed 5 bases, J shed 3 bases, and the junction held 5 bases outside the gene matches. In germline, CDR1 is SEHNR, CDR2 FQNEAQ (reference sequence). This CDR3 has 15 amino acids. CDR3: CASSPVAGDYNEQFF. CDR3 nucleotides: TGTGCCAGCAGCCCTGTAGCGGGAGACTACAATGAGCAGTTCTTC.

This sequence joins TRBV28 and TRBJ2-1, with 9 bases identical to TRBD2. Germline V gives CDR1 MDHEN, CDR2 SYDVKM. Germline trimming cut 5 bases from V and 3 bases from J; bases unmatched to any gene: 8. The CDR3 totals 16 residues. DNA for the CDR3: TGTGCCAGCAGTCTCACCCGGACTAGCGACTACAATGAGCAGTTCTTC. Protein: CASSLTRTSDYNEQFF.

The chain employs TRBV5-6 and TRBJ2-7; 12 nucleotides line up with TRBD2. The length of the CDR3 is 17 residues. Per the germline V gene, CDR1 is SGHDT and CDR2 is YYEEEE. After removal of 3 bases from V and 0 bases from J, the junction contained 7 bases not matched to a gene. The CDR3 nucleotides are TGTGCCAGCAGCTCCCTAGCGGGAGGGCCCCACTCCTACGAGCAGTACTTC. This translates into CASSSLAGGPHSYEQYF.

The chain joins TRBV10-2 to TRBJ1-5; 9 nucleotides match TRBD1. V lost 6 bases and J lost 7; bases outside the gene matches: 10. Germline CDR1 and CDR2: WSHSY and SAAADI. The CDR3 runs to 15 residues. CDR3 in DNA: TGCGCCAGCAGCCTCTCCGGGACAGGGTTCCAGCCCCAGCATTTT. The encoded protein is CASSLSGTGFQPQHF.

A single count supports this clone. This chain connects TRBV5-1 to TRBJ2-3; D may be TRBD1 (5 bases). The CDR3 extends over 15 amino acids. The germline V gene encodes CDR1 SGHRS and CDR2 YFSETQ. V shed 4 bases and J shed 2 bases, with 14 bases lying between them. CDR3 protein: CASSTIDSNTDTQYF. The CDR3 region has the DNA TGCGCCAGCAGCACAATAGACAGCAACACAGATACGCAGTATTTT. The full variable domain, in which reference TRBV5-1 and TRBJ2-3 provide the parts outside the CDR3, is KAGVTQTPRYLIKTRGQQVTLSCSPISGHRSVSWYQQTPGQGLQFLFEYFSETQRNKGNFPGRFSGRQFSNSRSEMNVSTLELGDSALYLCASSTIDSNTDTQYFGPGTRLTVL.

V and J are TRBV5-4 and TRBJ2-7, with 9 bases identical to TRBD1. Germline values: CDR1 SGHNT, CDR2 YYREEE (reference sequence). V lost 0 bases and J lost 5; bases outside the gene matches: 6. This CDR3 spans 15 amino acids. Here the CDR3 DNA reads TGTGCCAGCAGCTTGGTTGGACAGGGGAAAGACGAGCAGTACTTC. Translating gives CASSLVGQGKDEQYF. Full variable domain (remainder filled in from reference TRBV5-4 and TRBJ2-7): ETGVTQSPTHLIKTRGQQVTLRCSSQSGHNTVSWYQQALGQGPQFIFQYYREEENGRGNFPPRFSGLQFPNYSSELNVNALELDDSALYLCASSLVGQGKDEQYFGPGTRLTVT.

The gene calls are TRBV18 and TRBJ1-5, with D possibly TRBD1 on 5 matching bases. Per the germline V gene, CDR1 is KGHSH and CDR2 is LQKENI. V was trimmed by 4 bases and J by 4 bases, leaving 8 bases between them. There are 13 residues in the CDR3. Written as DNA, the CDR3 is TGTGCCAGCTCACTCGACAGAAATCAGCCCCAGCATTTT. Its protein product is CASSLDRNQPQHF.

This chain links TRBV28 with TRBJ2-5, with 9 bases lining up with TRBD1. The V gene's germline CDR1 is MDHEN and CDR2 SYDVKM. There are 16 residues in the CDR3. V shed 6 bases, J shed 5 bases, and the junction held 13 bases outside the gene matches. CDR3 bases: TGTGCCAGCAGCCGCCGGGACAGGGAATCTTGGGAGACCCAGTACTTC. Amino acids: CASSRRDRESWETQYF.